The sequence of this T cell receptor beta chain was determined in a study of CD8+CD57+ T cells in acquired aplastic anemia. Flow cytometry had shown expanded CD8+CD57+ cells in the patients chosen for sequencing. Each patient carried a diagnosis of severe acquired aplastic anemia. CDR3 length: 13 amino acids. The germline V and J ends were trimmed by 0 bases and 4 bases, with 7 bases remaining between them. Germline assignment: CDR1 SQVTM and CDR2 ANQGSEA. Profiling of TCR beta VDJ combinations and CDR3 sequences used genomic DNA as template. TCRdb reprocessed the reads with MiXCR, giving one entry per CDR3 protein. The sample shows 150,000 to 200,000 distinct CDR3 sequences, more than 40% of them seen only once.

This sequence was found in a human donor with aplastic anemia. Sequenced material: sorted CD4+, CD8+, or CD8+CD57+ T cells (not recorded which) from PBMCs. The rearrangement joins TRBV29-1 to TRBJ1-5; D is uncertain. CDR3 residues: CSVEDDPNQPQHF. For the CDR3, the DNA is TGCAGCGTTGAAGATGACCCAAATCAGCCCCAGCATTTT.